Below are 17 T cell receptor beta chains sequenced from a single sample in a study of T cell repertoires in cytomegalovirus infection. One entry per CDR3 protein, called by TCRdb with MiXCR from the reads. The sample lists some 220,000 distinct CDR3 sequences; roughly an eighth were seen once. Sequencing was carried out using PBMCs. The receptors were gathered from a human donor in good health (CMV status not recorded). Some clones in this sample may be carry-over from other donors' samples.

This clonotype occurred many times. The chain recombines TRBV28 with TRBJ1-5; D call uncertain. CDR1 and CDR2 from the germline V gene are MDHEN and SYDVKM. This CDR3 spans 14 amino acids. Trimming took off 2 bases at V and 2 bases at J, with 7 bases between the two ends. The DNA for the CDR3 is TGTGCCAGCAGTTTAACGAGGGGCAATCAGCCCCAGCATTTT. Translated: CASSLTRGNQPQHF.

This clonotype has ten or more counts. The chain combines TRBV5-1 with TRBJ2-1; 7 nucleotides align to TRBD1. V trimming: 5 bases; J trimming: 2 bases; junction bases outside the gene matches: 7. CDR1 is SGHRS and CDR2 is YFSETQ in the germline V gene. CDR3 size: 15 residues. CDR3 in DNA: TGCGCCAGCAGTGAAGGGGGCTTTACCTACAATGAGCAGTTCTTC. It is translated as CASSEGGFTYNEQFF.

This clonotype was seen only once. This sequence joins TRBV20-1 and TRBJ2-3; D may be TRBD2 (6 bases). The germline V gene encodes CDR1 DFQATT and CDR2 SNEGSKA (reference sequence). The CDR3 is made up of 16 amino acids. V lost 0 bases, J lost 6 bases, and 19 bases lay in between. The CDR3 nucleotides read TGCAGTGCTAGAGATATGCGTGTGGGGCTAGCGGATACGCAGTATTTT. The encoded protein is CSARDMRVGLADTQYF.

This clonotype was counted at least ten times. This sequence joins TRBV5-1 and TRBJ2-2; 7 positions match TRBD1. Germline V gene sequence: CDR1 SGHRS, CDR2 YFSETQ. V gave up 0 bases and J gave up 0 bases; unmatched junction bases: 2. The CDR3 length is 16 residues. The CDR3 protein is CASSLGQGANTGELFF. The CDR3 nucleotides are TGCGCCAGCAGCTTGGGACAGGGCGCGAACACCGGGGAGCTGTTTTTT.

This clonotype was seen repeatedly, ten times or more. The chain joins TRBV7-8 to TRBJ2-2; 7 positions match TRBD1. V shed 5 bases, J shed 1 base, and the junction held 7 bases outside the gene matches. CDR1 is SGHVS, CDR2 FQNEAQ, per germline. CDR3 size: 16 residues. This CDR3 is CASSLRTGQNTGELFF. The CDR3 DNA sequence: TGTGCCAGCAGCCTTCGGACAGGACAGAACACCGGGGAGCTGTTTTTT.

This clonotype came up many times. The CDR3 reads CASSPDWVTTDTQYF. CDR3 in DNA: TGTGCCAGCAGCCCCGACTGGGTGACCACAGATACGCAGTATTTT. The V gene is TRBV7-2, the J gene TRBJ2-3; D not resolved. Germline CDR1 is SGHTA and CDR2 is FQGNSA. The CDR3 is made up of 15 amino acids. V was shortened by 5 bases and J by 2 bases, with 14 bases between the two germline ends.

This clonotype has a count of ten or more. This chain connects TRBV29-1 to TRBJ2-2; 8 nucleotides match TRBD1. Germline-derived CDR1 and CDR2 are SQVTM and ANQGSEA. CDR3 length: 13 amino acids. V dropped 4 bases and J dropped 7; count of bases not matched to a gene: 5. The CDR3 DNA reads as TGCAGCGTTGCCCGGACAGGGAACGGGGAGCTGTTTTTT. It specifies CSVARTGNGELFF.

The CDR3 loop is CASSLDPGSGYTF. Here the CDR3 DNA reads TGTGCCAGCAGCCTCGACCCGGGGTCTGGCTACACCTTC. The chain joins TRBV28 to TRBJ1-2; D is unresolved. The CDR3 contains 13 residues. Looked up from germline, CDR1 is MDHEN and CDR2 is SYDVKM. V dropped 6 bases and J dropped 7 bases, with 15 bases sitting between them.

This chain joins TRBV12-5 and TRBJ1-2; D uncertain. The CDR3 totals 13 residues. Trimming shortened V by 5 bases and J by 3 bases, and 10 bases separated the two germline ends. Per germline, CDR1 LGHNT and CDR2 FRNRAP. CDR3 protein: CASGLEAHYGYTF. DNA of the CDR3: TGTGCTAGTGGTCTGGAGGCCCACTATGGCTACACCTTC.

The rearrangement uses TRBV23-1 and TRBJ2-7, with TRBD1 matching 8 bases. TRBV23-1 is an ORF, with its function uncertain. The ends lost 3 bases at V and 4 bases at J; junction bases unmatched: 8. The CDR3 loop spans 15 amino acids. CDR3: CASSHTGTGSYEQYF. The CDR3 DNA follows: TGCGCCAGCAGTCATACCGGGACAGGTTCTTACGAGCAGTACTTC.

This sequence joins TRBV23-1 and TRBJ2-1; TRBD1 or TRBD2 may be the D gene (6 bases each). TRBV23-1 is assigned to the ORF class and has an uncertain function. Trimming pared 3 bases from V and 9 bases from J, leaving 18 bases between. The CDR3 is made up of 15 amino acids. In DNA, the CDR3 is TGCGCCAGCAGTCACCCGGGGGCCTTCCATCGTGAGCAGTTCTTC. It yields the protein CASSHPGAFHREQFF.

This clonotype was seen repeatedly, ten times or more. The gene calls are TRBV7-2 and TRBJ2-3; 9 bases are shared with TRBD2. Germline CDR1 SGHTA, CDR2 FQGNSA. J gave up 4 bases and V 5 bases, and 10 bases lay outside the gene matches. CDR3 length: 16 amino acids. In DNA form, the CDR3 reads TGTGCCAGCAGCGCAAATGGCGGGGGGGCCTCAGATACGCAGTATTTT. It specifies CASSANGGGASDTQYF. The full variable domain, its missing parts supplied by reference TRBV7-2 and TRBJ2-3, is GAGVSQSPSNKVTEKGKDVELRCDPISGHTALYWYRQSLGQGLEFLIYFQGNSAPDKSGLPSDRFSAERTGGSVSTLTIQRTQQEDSAVYLCASSANGGGASDTQYFGPGTRLTVL.

This clonotype was observed many times. The DNA for the CDR3 is TGTGCCAGCAGCACAAAAGCGGGAGGGCCCCGCAATGAGCAGTTCTTC. Protein sequence: CASSTKAGGPRNEQFF. J is TRBJ2-1 and V is TRBV7-2; 10 positions agree with TRBD2. With V trimmed by 5 bases and J by 6 bases, 10 bases remained unmatched. The CDR3 has 16 amino acids. Germline lookup yields CDR1 SGHTA and CDR2 FQGNSA.

The V call is TRBV6-1, the J call TRBJ1-1; a weak D match, TRBD1 (5 bases). This CDR3 comprises 11 residues. The ends were cut back, 6 bases at V and 6 bases at J, with 8 bases in the middle. In germline, CDR1 is MNHNS, CDR2 SASEGT. The CDR3 here is CASRGLAEAFF. CDR3 nucleotide sequence: TGTGCCAGCAGGGGACTCGCTGAAGCTTTCTTT.

V gene TRBV20-1 combines with J gene TRBJ2-7; D tentatively fits TRBD1 or TRBD2 (5 bases each). V was shortened by 0 bases and J by 5 bases, with 17 bases between the two germline ends. This CDR3 comprises 15 residues. Germline values: CDR1 DFQATT, CDR2 SNEGSKA (reference sequence). The CDR3 region is CSARDNGAGRDEQYF. The CDR3 bases are TGCAGTGCTAGAGATAACGGGGCAGGGCGCGACGAGCAGTACTTC.

The chain links TRBV12-3 or TRBV12-4 to TRBJ1-5; 8 nucleotides align to TRBD1. V dropped 6 bases and J dropped 1; count of bases not matched to a gene: 8. There are 16 residues in the CDR3. The CDR3 nucleotides read TGTGCCAGCAGCCCCGGACAGGGTGTGAGCAATCAGCCCCAGCATTTT. Translation: CASSPGQGVSNQPQHF.

V usage is TRBV6-6 and J usage is TRBJ2-7, with TRBD1 identical over 8 bases. The CDR3 runs to 16 residues. Germline V gene data show CDR1 as MNHNY and CDR2 as SVGAGI (reference sequence). V was clipped by 0 bases and J by 2 bases; unmatched bases: 6. This CDR3 reads CASSYSATGEPYEQYF. The CDR3 region has the DNA TGTGCCAGCAGTTACTCGGCGACAGGGGAACCCTACGAGCAGTACTTC.